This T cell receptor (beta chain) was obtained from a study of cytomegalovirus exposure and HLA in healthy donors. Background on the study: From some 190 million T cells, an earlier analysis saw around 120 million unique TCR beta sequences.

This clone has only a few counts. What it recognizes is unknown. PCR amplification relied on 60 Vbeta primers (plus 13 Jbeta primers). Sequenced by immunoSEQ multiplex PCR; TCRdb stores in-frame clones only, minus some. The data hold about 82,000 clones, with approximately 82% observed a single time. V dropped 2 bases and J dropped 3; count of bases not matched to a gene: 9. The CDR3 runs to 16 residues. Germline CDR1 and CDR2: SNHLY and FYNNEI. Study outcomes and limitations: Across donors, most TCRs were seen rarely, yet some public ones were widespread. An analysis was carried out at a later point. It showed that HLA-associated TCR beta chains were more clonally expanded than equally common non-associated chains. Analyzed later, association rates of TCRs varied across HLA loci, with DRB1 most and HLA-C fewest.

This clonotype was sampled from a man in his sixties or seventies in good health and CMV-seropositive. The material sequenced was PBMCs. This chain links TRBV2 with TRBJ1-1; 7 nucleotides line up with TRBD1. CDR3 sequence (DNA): TGTGCCAGCAGTGAAAGGCCAGGGGACAGTCACACTGAAGCTTTCTTT. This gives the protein CASSERPGDSHTEAFF.